This T cell receptor beta chain was recovered during a study of early T cells in non-severe SARS-CoV-2 infection. Study-wide background: The sequenced material was bulk RNA from unsorted whole blood, and its chains were unpaired.

CDR1 is DFQATT and CDR2 is SNEGSKA in the germline V gene (reference sequence). The CDR3 spans 19 residues. J lost 0 bases, V lost 1 base, and 17 bases had no gene match. Researchers tagged individual cDNA molecules with unique molecular identifiers. MiXCR, applied by TCRdb to the 5' RACE reads, yields one record per CDR3 protein. The repertoire holds about 90,000 distinct CDR3 sequences, approximately 14% seen once, with roughly 6.4% in the top ten. The TCR originated in an adult who was a healthcare worker with PCR-confirmed SARS-CoV-2 infection or an uninfected control (not recorded which). What was sequenced was whole blood. The V and J genes are TRBV20-1 and TRBJ1-1; 7 nucleotides align to TRBD1. The CDR3 sequence: CSARGLKGAQGVMNTEAFF. The DNA for the CDR3 is TGCAGTGCTAGAGGTCTCAAGGGGGCGCAGGGGGTAATGAACACTGAAGCTTTCTTT.